This T cell receptor (beta chain) came from a study of breast tumors, draining lymph nodes, adjacent tissues. Findings and limits, study-wide: Compared with lymph nodes, tumors were less diverse; compared with nontumor tissue, more. Tumor and nontumor repertoires were significantly more similar in luminal-like than in basal-like breast cancer. That most tumor T cells come from lymph nodes remained unproven. Findings are consistent with lymph node origin and intratumoral expansion of most tumor T cells.

TCRdb redid the calling of the multiplex PCR reads with MiXCR, one entry per CDR3 protein. The sample records 85,000 to 130,000 distinct CDR3 sequences, around 20% being singletons. Breast cancer patients provided tissue from their axillary draining lymph nodes. The CDR3 spans 17 residues. Germline loops: CDR1 SGDLS, CDR2 YYNGEE. Trimming took 0 bases from V and 7 from J; bases not matched to a gene: 12. This clonotype was counted between two and nine times. Its antigen remains unknown. The sample taken for sequencing was axillary lymph node tissue. This clonotype originated in a female donor with breast cancer. Some clones in this sample may be carry-over from other donors' samples. The chain combines TRBV9 with TRBJ2-1; TRBD2 matches 8 bases. The CDR3 sequence is CASSVGEAGALVNEQFF. As DNA, the CDR3 is TGTGCCAGCAGCGTAGGGGAAGCGGGGGCCTTGGTAAATGAGCAGTTCTTC.